This T cell receptor beta chain was recorded in a study of T cell responses to AZD1222 COVID-19 vaccine. Findings and caveats of the study: Repertoire sampling occurred only after the peak T cell response. Donors, mostly white British, included more females; clonal diversity was possibly underestimated. Baseline serology detected seropositivity in only 6 or 7 AZD1222 recipients.

In regard to this clone: Antigen specificity is unknown.

Assay used: immunoSEQ multiplex PCR; TCRdb lists only in-frame clones, some missing. The profile shows approximately 160,000 clones, 87% of them singletons. The V gene's germline CDR1 is SGHRS and CDR2 YFSETQ. Between the trimmed V and J ends, which lost 2 bases and 6 bases, there was a span of 8 bases. The CDR3 extends over 12 amino acids. The gene calls are TRBV5-1 and TRBJ1-2, with a weak D call TRBD1 (5 bases). The sequences come from peripheral blood, collected on day 0 of AZD1222 vaccination. The receptor comes from an adult in good health. The CDR3 loop reads CASSFQGDGYTF. The CDR3 DNA is TGCGCCAGCAGCTTCCAGGGAGATGGCTACACCTTC.